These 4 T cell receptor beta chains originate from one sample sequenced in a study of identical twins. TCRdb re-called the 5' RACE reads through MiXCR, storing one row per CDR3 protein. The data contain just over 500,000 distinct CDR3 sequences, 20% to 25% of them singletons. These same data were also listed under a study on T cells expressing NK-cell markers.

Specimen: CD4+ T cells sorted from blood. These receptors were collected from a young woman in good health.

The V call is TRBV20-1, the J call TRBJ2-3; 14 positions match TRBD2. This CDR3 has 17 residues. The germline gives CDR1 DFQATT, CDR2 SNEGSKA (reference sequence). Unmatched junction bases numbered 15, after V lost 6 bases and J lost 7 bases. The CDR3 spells CSAPGLAGAGRGNTQYF. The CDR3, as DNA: TGCAGTGCACCGGGACTAGCGGGAGCGGGGAGGGGTAATACGCAGTATTTT.

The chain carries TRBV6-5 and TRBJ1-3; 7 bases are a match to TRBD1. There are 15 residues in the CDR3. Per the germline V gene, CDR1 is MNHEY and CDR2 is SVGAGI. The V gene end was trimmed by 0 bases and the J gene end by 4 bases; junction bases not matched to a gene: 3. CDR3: CASSYSGQRGNTIYF. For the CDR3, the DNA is TGTGCCAGCAGTTACTCGGGACAGAGAGGAAACACCATATATTTT.

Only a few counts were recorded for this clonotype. The CDR3 is CSASAPGLAGVNEQFF. The CDR3 region has the DNA TGCAGTGCTAGCGCTCCGGGACTAGCGGGAGTCAATGAGCAGTTCTTC. The gene calls are TRBV20-1 and TRBJ2-1; 14 nucleotides align to TRBD2. J lost 6 bases, V lost 3 bases, and 7 bases had no gene match. Germline V gives CDR1 DFQATT, CDR2 SNEGSKA (reference sequence). The CDR3 is 16 amino acids.

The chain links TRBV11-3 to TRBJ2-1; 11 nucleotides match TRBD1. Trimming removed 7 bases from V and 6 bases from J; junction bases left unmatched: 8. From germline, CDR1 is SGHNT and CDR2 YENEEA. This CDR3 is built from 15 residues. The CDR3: CASTRRDRGTNEQFF. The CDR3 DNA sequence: TGTGCCAGCACCCGACGGGACAGGGGGACCAATGAGCAGTTCTTC.